This TCR beta chain appears in the sequencing data of a study of CD8 T cells in Susac syndrome. Study context: Clinical remission applied to under 10 sequenced Susac syndrome patients, and five or six had active disease. Patients with Susac syndrome were therapy-naive, treated with corticosteroids, or treated with intravenous immunoglobulin alone when blood was collected.

Reverse transcription used roughly 0.45 to 1 ug RNA and random hexamers. TCR beta CDR3 was amplified by immunoSEQ multiplex PCR. This amplification extended across 54 Vbeta and 13 Jbeta segments. TCRdb used MiXCR to reprocess the immunoSEQ multiplex PCR reads, holding one entry per CDR3 protein. The data contain some 180,000 distinct CDR3 sequences, roughly 91% of them singletons. Germline assignment: CDR1 KGHSH and CDR2 LQKENI. V was pared by 6 bases and J by 5 bases, with 8 bases of the junction left unmatched. The CDR3 has 15 residues. The chain recombines TRBV18 with TRBJ2-2, with TRBD1 matching 8 bases. The clonotype was recovered from a human donor with Susac syndrome. The sample consisted of CD4+ T cells from PBMCs. In DNA form, the CDR3 reads TGTGCCAGCTCTCCGGGACAGGACCCAACCGGGGAGCTGTTTTTT. This translates into CASSPGQDPTGELFF.